The present TCR beta chain was sequenced within a study of control samples from healthy donors and cancer patients. Assay: immunoSEQ multiplex PCR; the TCRdb copy retains only in-frame clones and omits some. The sample holds about 55,000 clones, about 96% seen once. This TCR came from a woman younger than 35 in good health. The sequenced material came from blood.

The DNA of the CDR3 is TGTGCCAGCTCACCCCAGGAACCGGGGTCGGATGGCTACACCTTC. Translated: CASSPQEPGSDGYTF. The V call is TRBV18, the J call TRBJ1-2; D is uncertain. V gave up 3 bases and J gave up 6 bases, with 17 bases separating them. CDR1 KGHSH and CDR2 LQKENI come from the germline V gene. The CDR3 covers 15 residues.